Listed below are T cell receptor beta chains from one sample, sequenced in a study of blood T cell repertoires in COVID-19. TCRdb's copy holds only in-frame clones and misses some; the assay was immunoSEQ multiplex PCR. In the table there are 200,000 to 250,000 clones, 70% to 90% of which are singletons. The sequencing input was PBMCs or T cells enriched from blood (not recorded which). Source of these receptors: a young man who had recovered from COVID-19. The conserved cysteine and the conserved F or W are not part of the CDR3 here.

J gene,V gene,CDR3 protein
TRBJ1-3,TRBV3-1/TRBV3-2,ASSQDWRNTIY
TRBJ1-2,TRBV6-1,ASSEAVGGGFSYGYT
TRBJ2-7,TRBV19,ATSGTGAYEQY
TRBJ1-1,TRBV9,ASSVAAGVDTEAF
TRBJ2-7,TRBV6-5,ASTLGGTYEQY
TRBJ1-2,TRBV7-2,ASSFDTGTRGYT
TRBJ2-3,TRBV5-1,ASSSGLAGTSTDTQY
TRBJ1-5,TRBV24-1,ATSTGAGQPQH
TRBJ1-1,TRBV25-1,ASSESNGEAF
TRBJ1-2,TRBV6-5,ASSPTTGDFGYT